These T cell receptor beta chains were read from a single sample in a study of T cell repertoires in cytomegalovirus infection. In TCRdb, the reads were re-called with MiXCR into one record per CDR3 protein. The table lists around 740,000 distinct CDR3 sequences, 35% to 40% of them singletons. Input material: PBMCs. These receptors were taken from a human donor in good health (CMV status not recorded). Some clones in this sample may be carry-over from other donors' samples. Each CDR3 is given with its conserved first and last residue. The D gene is left open where the match is weak. Part of the rows lack a size; the others show once, few, many or a class for expanded clones.

D gene	V gene	J gene	clone size	CDR3 DNA	CDR3 protein
NA	TRBV7-2	TRBJ2-5	few	TGTGCCAGCAGCTTGTATGAATCAGGTGCGGCCCAGTACTTC	CASSLYESGAAQYF
TRBD1	TRBV7-9	TRBJ1-4	NA	TGTGCCAGCAGCAAACAGGGGTGGTTTGAAAAACTGTTTTTT	CASSKQGWFEKLFF
TRBD1	TRBV28	TRBJ2-4	NA	TGTGCCAGCACCGGATTTACAGGGGGATCCAAAAACATTCAGTACTTC	CASTGFTGGSKNIQYF
NA	TRBV28	TRBJ1-3	many	TGTGCCAGCAGCCGCCCTTACAGGAGGAGCTCTGGAAACACCATATATTTT	CASSRPYRRSSGNTIYF
NA	TRBV29-1	TRBJ2-2	NA	TGCAGCGCTGCGGACGGACCACACACCGGGGAGCTGTTTTTT	CSAADGPHTGELFF
NA	TRBV7-6	TRBJ2-1	NA	TGTGCCAGCAGCCGAGCGGACCGAGCGGGCGATGAGCAGTTCTTC	CASSRADRAGDEQFF
NA	TRBV19	TRBJ1-5	NA	TGTGCCAGTAGTATAGATCGAGAAGGGGGGCAGCCCCATCATTTT	CASSIDREGGQPHHF
NA	TRBV30	TRBJ1-2	NA	TGTGCCTGGAGTTACGGAGCAGGCGATCCTCTCGGCTACACCTTC	CAWSYGAGDPLGYTF
NA	TRBV19	TRBJ2-5	NA	TGTGCCAGTAGTATAGAAGGAGTGGCGGACCAAGAGACCCAGTACTTC	CASSIEGVADQETQYF
NA	TRBV5-6	TRBJ2-5	NA	TGTGCCAGCAGCTTGCAGGGGTTGGTCCAAGAGACCCAGTACTTC	CASSLQGLVQETQYF
TRBD1	TRBV7-9	TRBJ2-7	NA	TGTGCCAGCAGATCCTTTCGGGACAGCGGTTACGAGCAGTACTTC	CASRSFRDSGYEQYF
NA	TRBV7-6	TRBJ2-3	few	TGTGCCAGCAGCTTGCCCTCAGGGAACACAGATACGCAGTATTTT	CASSLPSGNTDTQYF
NA	TRBV4-1	TRBJ2-3	once	TGCGCCAGCAGCCAAGATAGAGGGGGAAAGTATTTT	CASSQDRGGKYF
NA	TRBV24-1	TRBJ2-2	NA	TGTGCCACCGGGTCCGACGGGAACACCGGGGAGCTGTTTTTT	CATGSDGNTGELFF
NA	TRBV6-1	TRBJ1-4	NA	TGTGCCAGCAGGGAAGCTGAAAAACTGTTTTTT	CASREAEKLFF
NA	TRBV28	TRBJ1-1	once	TGTGCCAGCAGTTTATTAGATAACACTGAAGCTTTCTTT	CASSLLDNTEAFF
NA	TRBV28	TRBJ2-7	few	TGTGCCAGCAGTTTACCGGGTGCAGACTACGAGCAGTACTTC	CASSLPGADYEQYF
NA	TRBV6-2/TRBV6-3	TRBJ1-5	NA	TGTGCCAGCAGTTCCGGCTACTCCGGGACACGCCCCAATCAGCCCCAGCATTTT	CASSSGYSGTRPNQPQHF
NA	TRBV5-1	TRBJ1-4	NA	TGCGCCAGCAGCTTCAGATCAACTAATGAAAAACTGTTTTTT	CASSFRSTNEKLFF
TRBD2	TRBV14	TRBJ2-3	NA	TGTGCCAGCAGCGGACTAGCGGGAGGTCGGGATACGCAGTATTTT	CASSGLAGGRDTQYF
TRBD1	TRBV28	TRBJ1-5	NA	TGTGCCAGCAGCCCAGGGACAGGATTAGATCAGCCCCAGCATTTT	CASSPGTGLDQPQHF
TRBD1	TRBV7-2	TRBJ2-7	few	TGTGCCAGCAGCTCCCGGACAGGGGCTACCTACGAGCAGTACTTC	CASSSRTGATYEQYF